What follows describes a single T cell receptor beta chain. TCR alpha and beta CDR3 regions were amplified from RNA using iRepertoire nested multiplex PCR. TCRdb reprocessed the multiplex PCR reads via MiXCR and lists one record per CDR3 protein. The sample has fewer than 500,000 distinct CDR3 sequences, around 38% seen once; the top ten hold 12%. The germline V gene encodes CDR1 MNHNY and CDR2 SVGAGI (reference sequence). The CDR3 loop spans 11 amino acids. Trimming left V 3 bases short and J 9 bases short, with 8 bases between. This sample was taken from a study of glioma-infiltrating T cells. Study summary: WHO grade II oligodendrogliomas or astrocytomas, plus non-recurrent WHO grade IV glioblastomas, were sampled.

The origin of this receptor is a human donor with low-grade glioma or glioblastoma, undergoing nonglioma brain surgery, or in good health (not recorded which). V is TRBV6-6 and J is TRBJ1-2; D unresolved. Sequencing was carried out using glioma tissue, nonneoplastic brain tissue, or PBMCs (not recorded which). CDR3 region: CASSYTASYTF. The DNA for the CDR3 is TGTGCCAGCAGTTATACTGCGAGCTACACCTTC.